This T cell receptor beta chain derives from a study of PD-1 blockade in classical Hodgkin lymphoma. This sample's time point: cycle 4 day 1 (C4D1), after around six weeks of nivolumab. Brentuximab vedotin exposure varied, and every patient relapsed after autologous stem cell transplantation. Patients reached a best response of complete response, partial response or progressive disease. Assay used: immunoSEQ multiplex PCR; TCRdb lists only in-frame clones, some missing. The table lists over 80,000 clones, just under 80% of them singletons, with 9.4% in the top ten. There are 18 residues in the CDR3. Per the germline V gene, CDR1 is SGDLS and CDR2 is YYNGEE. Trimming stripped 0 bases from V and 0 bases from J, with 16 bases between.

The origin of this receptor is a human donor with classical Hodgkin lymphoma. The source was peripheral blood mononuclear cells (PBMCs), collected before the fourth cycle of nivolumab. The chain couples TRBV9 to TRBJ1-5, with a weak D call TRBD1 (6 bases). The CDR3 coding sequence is TGTGCCAGCAGCGTAGTGACAACGACAGGCCATAGCAATCAGCCCCAGCATTTT. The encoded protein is CASSVVTTTGHSNQPQHF.